Below are 21 T cell receptor beta chains sequenced from a single sample in a study of response to subunit inactivated influenza vaccine. TCRdb reprocessed the RT-PCR reads with MiXCR, giving one entry per CDR3 protein. The sample has more than 700,000 distinct CDR3 sequences, 21% seen once. Sequencing used PBMCs from blood, obtained approximately 5 days after vaccination. The receptors here all came from a man in his fifties who received an inactivated influenza vaccine.

This rearrangement joins TRBV20-1 to TRBJ1-1; D is uncertain. V lost 8 bases, J lost 0 bases, and 10 bases lay in between. Germline loops: CDR1 DFQATT, CDR2 SNEGSKA (reference sequence). The length of the CDR3 is 12 residues. The CDR3 loop reads CSTTNMNTEAFF. In DNA form, the CDR3 reads TGCAGTACCACTAACATGAACACTGAAGCTTTCTTT.

The rearrangement uses TRBV15 and TRBJ2-2; possibly TRBD1 for D (5 bases). Germline lookup yields CDR1 LNHNV and CDR2 YYDKDF (reference sequence). The CDR3 covers 14 residues. Between the trimmed V and J ends, which lost 0 bases and 7 bases, there was a span of 9 bases. The CDR3 DNA is TGTGCCACCAGCAGAGAAGGGGTGGGCGGGGAGCTGTTTTTT. Protein: CATSREGVGGELFF.

The rearrangement uses TRBV28 and TRBJ2-3; D ambiguous. Trimming pared 8 bases from V and 4 bases from J, leaving 10 bases between. Germline CDR1 reads MDHEN; CDR2 reads SYDVKM. This CDR3 comprises 12 residues. The DNA of the CDR3 is TGTGCCAGCGCAACCACGTCAGATACGCAGTATTTT. It translates to CASATTSDTQYF.

This clonotype was found many times. J is TRBJ2-1 and V is TRBV24-1; the match to TRBD2 covers 9 bases. The CDR3 has 15 amino acids. Losses at the gene ends were 2 bases for V and 4 bases for J; bases not matched to a gene: 2. Germline V lookup: CDR1 KGHDR, CDR2 SFDVKD. The CDR3 region is CATSDWSGGYNEQFF. CDR3 DNA: TGTGCCACCAGTGATTGGAGCGGGGGGTACAATGAGCAGTTCTTC.

This rearrangement joins TRBV4-1 to TRBJ2-5; 9 bases agree with TRBD1. The J segment lost 3 bases and the V segment lost 1 base, leaving 15 bases of the junction unmatched. Germline CDR1 and CDR2: MGHRA and YSYEKL. This CDR3 has 19 amino acids. The CDR3 coding sequence is TGCGCCAGCAGCCAAGGAAGGGGGGCCGGGACAGGGCATGAAGAGACCCAGTACTTC. Translating gives CASSQGRGAGTGHEETQYF.

The gene calls are TRBV28 and TRBJ2-3; D uncertain. Germline V gene lookup returns CDR1 MDHEN and CDR2 SYDVKM. V was clipped by 5 bases and J by 8 bases, with 11 bases between them. The CDR3 is made up of 12 amino acids. The CDR3 sequence: CASSVALGTQYF. In DNA, the CDR3 is TGTGCCAGCAGTGTAGCTTTAGGTACGCAGTATTTT.

This clonotype is a singleton in its sample. The rearrangement joins TRBV7-8 to TRBJ1-5; 7 bases match TRBD1. Germline CDR1 and CDR2: SGHVS and FQNEAQ. The CDR3 consists of 16 residues. V lost 5 bases, J lost 7 bases, and 14 bases stayed unmatched. This CDR3 reads CASSLRDSLRHQPQHF. Written as DNA, the CDR3 is TGTGCCAGCAGCCTCCGGGACAGTTTGAGACACCAGCCCCAGCATTTT.

This clonotype has more than one count but fewer than ten. The rearrangement joins TRBV10-3 to TRBJ2-4, with TRBD1 identical over 10 bases. This CDR3 contains 16 residues. Germline trimming cut 4 bases from V and 8 bases from J; bases unmatched to any gene: 11. Germline lookup yields CDR1 ENHRY and CDR2 SYGVKD. The CDR3 nucleotides are TGTGCCATCAGTGTCACGGCGGACAGGGGGAAGGACATTCAGTACTTC. Residues: CAISVTADRGKDIQYF.

The V gene is TRBV15, the J gene TRBJ2-1, with no clear D. Germline CDR1 and CDR2: LNHNV and YYDKDF (reference sequence). The CDR3 loop spans 15 amino acids. Trimming removed 4 bases at V and 2 bases at J, with 12 bases between. Here the CDR3 DNA reads TGTGCCACCAGCACATTGGAGCTAGCCTACAATGAGCAGTTCTTC. Amino acids: CATSTLELAYNEQFF.

The chain joins TRBV6-2 or TRBV6-3 to TRBJ2-3, with D possibly TRBD2 on 5 matching bases. The CDR3 sequence is 15 residues long. Germline values: CDR1 MNHEY, CDR2 SVGEGT. Trimming pared 8 bases from V and 0 bases from J, leaving 15 bases between. CDR3 region: CASRKGPGSTDTQYF. Here the CDR3 DNA reads TGTGCCAGCCGCAAAGGACCGGGAAGCACAGATACGCAGTATTTT.

This clonotype was seen more than once but under ten times. The genes are TRBV5-1 and TRBJ2-2; D is unresolved. Per germline, CDR1 SGHRS and CDR2 YFSETQ. The length of the CDR3 is 16 residues. Trimming left V 4 bases short and J 2 bases short, with 15 bases between. DNA for the CDR3: TGCGCCAGCAGCCCCTCATCGGCAGTTAACACCGGGGAGCTGTTTTTT. Translating it yields CASSPSSAVNTGELFF.

In its sample, this clonotype was seen a few times. The chain recombines TRBV6-1 with TRBJ2-3, with 8 bases aligning to TRBD1. This CDR3 contains 15 residues. Germline-derived CDR1 and CDR2 are MNHNS and SASEGT. V lost 6 bases to trimming and J lost 0 bases; unmatched junction nucleotides: 5. This CDR3 is CASSHGQGSTDTQYF. The CDR3 DNA reads TGTGCCAGCAGCCACGGACAGGGAAGCACAGATACGCAGTATTTT.

The chain has TRBV7-2 and TRBJ2-5; TRBD1 might be the D (5 bases). The CDR3 is made up of 13 amino acids. Trimming removed 6 bases from V and 5 bases from J, with 13 bases in between. Germline assignment: CDR1 SGHTA and CDR2 FQGNSA. In DNA, the CDR3 is TGTGCCAGCAGTTCGGGCAGGGATGAGACCCAGTACTTC. Translating gives CASSSGRDETQYF.

This clonotype has more than one count but fewer than ten. The rearrangement joins TRBV29-1 to TRBJ2-7; possible D gene TRBD2, 6 bases. The CDR3 is 14 residues long. The V and J ends lost 1 base and 4 bases respectively, with 14 bases between them. The germline CDR1 and CDR2 sequences are SQVTM and ANQGSEA. CDR3 region: CSVEVEGFAYEQYF. The CDR3 DNA reads TGCAGCGTTGAAGTGGAGGGCTTCGCTTACGAGCAGTACTTC.

This clonotype was seen a handful of times. This chain links TRBV10-3 with TRBJ2-3; 7 bases are a match to TRBD1. Germline CDR1 and CDR2: ENHRY and SYGVKD. V dropped 6 bases and J dropped 4; count of bases not matched to a gene: 10. The length of the CDR3 is 15 residues. CDR3 residues: CAIRDQGVRADTQYF. The CDR3 coding sequence is TGTGCCATCAGGGACCAGGGGGTTCGGGCAGATACGCAGTATTTT.

The sample holds a few counts of this clonotype. V usage is TRBV10-3 and J usage is TRBJ2-5, with D uncertain. Deletions cut 0 bases from V and 5 bases from J, with 4 bases between. The CDR3 sequence is 12 residues long. In germline, CDR1 is ENHRY, CDR2 SYGVKD. This CDR3 is CAISESWETQYF. CDR3 coding DNA: TGTGCCATCAGTGAGTCCTGGGAGACCCAGTACTTC.

The chain recombines TRBV5-1 with TRBJ2-1, with 12 bases identical to TRBD2. The CDR3 extends over 16 amino acids. The V gene's germline CDR1 is SGHRS and CDR2 YFSETQ. Trimming removed 4 bases from V and 6 bases from J; junction bases left unmatched: 8. The DNA for the CDR3 is TGCGCCAGCAGCGGCACCGGGACTAGCGGGTTCAATGAGCAGTTCTTC. This translates into CASSGTGTSGFNEQFF.

This rearrangement joins TRBV20-1 to TRBJ2-7, with 11 bases fitting TRBD1. Losses at the gene ends were 6 bases for V and 7 bases for J; bases not matched to a gene: 11. This CDR3 is 14 amino acids long. Germline V gene lookup returns CDR1 DFQATT and CDR2 SNEGSKA (reference sequence). CDR3 sequence reads: CSATRGQGAWEQYF. The CDR3 DNA reads as TGCAGTGCGACCCGAGGACAGGGGGCTTGGGAGCAGTACTTC.

This clonotype was seen a few times. CDR3 DNA sequence: TGTGCCAGCAGTCCCCTCCTACGTAGCACAGATACGCAGTATTTT. This sequence encodes CASSPLLRSTDTQYF. The rearrangement joins TRBV12-3 or TRBV12-4 to TRBJ2-3; D unresolved. The V end lost 5 bases, the J end lost 0 bases, and 12 bases lay between the germline ends. The CDR3 is 15 residues long.

About this clonotype itself: A read error is possible here, since a much larger clone lies one base away. The chain is built from TRBV5-6 and TRBJ2-1; possibly TRBD1 for D (6 bases). The germline CDR1 and CDR2 sequences are SGHDT and YYEEEE. Trimming removed 2 bases at V and 6 bases at J, with 15 bases between. The CDR3 totals 15 residues. This chain's CDR3 is CASSFAVRGVNEQFF. The CDR3 DNA reads TGTGCCAGCAGCTTTGCAGTCAGGGGAGTCAATGAGCAGTTCTTC.

This clonotype was seen more than once but under ten times. CDR3 amino acids: CASSGRDSTSSYNEQFF. Here the CDR3 DNA reads TGTGCCAGCAGCGGAAGGGACAGTACAAGCTCCTACAATGAGCAGTTCTTC. V usage is TRBV9 and J usage is TRBJ2-1; TRBD1 matches at 7 bases. Germline CDR1 is SGDLS and CDR2 is YYNGEE. The CDR3 loop spans 17 amino acids. Trimming took 3 bases from V and 0 from J; bases not matched to a gene: 9.